This T cell receptor beta chain appears in the sequencing data of a study of immune evolution from preneoplasia to lung adenocarcinoma. Looking at the study overall: HLA loss of heterozygosity: roughly 6.6% AIS, about 15% MIA, more than 25% ADC, none AAH.

Only in-frame clones appear in the TCRdb table, and some are missing; sequencing was by immunoSEQ multiplex PCR. The profile covers around 6,100 clones, with 75% to 90% appearing a single time and more than 4.5% taken by the ten largest. Each case's diagnosis was confirmed by two pathologists on H&E. Between the trimmed V and J ends, which lost 5 bases and 0 bases, there was a span of 13 bases. Germline V gives CDR1 SGHRS, CDR2 YFSETQ. CDR3 length: 15 residues. The chain uses TRBV5-1 and TRBJ2-3; D is ambiguous. The sample consisted of FFPE invasive lung adenocarcinoma tissue. This clonotype originated in a person aged 50 or older with lung adenocarcinoma. Here the CDR3 DNA reads TGCGCCAGCAGTTTCTTAGGGCTCAGCACAGATACGCAGTATTTT. Residues: CASSFLGLSTDTQYF.